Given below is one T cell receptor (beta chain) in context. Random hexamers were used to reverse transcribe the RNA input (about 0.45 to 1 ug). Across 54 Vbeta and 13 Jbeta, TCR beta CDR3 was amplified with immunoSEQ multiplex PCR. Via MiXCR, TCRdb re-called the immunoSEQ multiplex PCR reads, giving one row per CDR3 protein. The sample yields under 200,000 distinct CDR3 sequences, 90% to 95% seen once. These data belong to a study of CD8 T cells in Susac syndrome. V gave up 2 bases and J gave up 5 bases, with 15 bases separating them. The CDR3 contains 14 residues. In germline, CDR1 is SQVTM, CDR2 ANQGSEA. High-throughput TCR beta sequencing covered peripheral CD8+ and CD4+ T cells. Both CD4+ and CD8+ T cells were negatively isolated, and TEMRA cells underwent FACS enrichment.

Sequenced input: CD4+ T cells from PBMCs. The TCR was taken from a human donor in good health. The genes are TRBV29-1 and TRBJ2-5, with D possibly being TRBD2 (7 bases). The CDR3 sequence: CSVEIGGASETQYF. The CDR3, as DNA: TGCAGCGTTGAAATAGGGGGGGCCAGCGAGACCCAGTACTTC. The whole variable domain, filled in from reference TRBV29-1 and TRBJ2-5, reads SAVISQKPSRDICQRGTSLTIQCQVDSQVTMMFWYRQQPGQSLTLIATANQGSEATYESGFVIDKFPISRPNLTFSTLTVSNMSPEDSSIYLCSVEIGGASETQYFGPGTRLLVL.